This TCR beta chain was documented in a study of cytomegalovirus exposure and HLA in healthy donors (TCRdb year 2017). With respect to the entire study: An earlier analysis of 550 to 700 of the donors reported 250 to 350 Gb of sequence data and 117 million unique TCR beta sequences from about 179 million T cells. An early release covering more than 500 HLA-typed donors comprised approximately 290 gigabases of sequencing data and 85 million or so unique TCR sequences. Of the approximately 370 genotyped donors, over 80% were placed in the genetic ancestry cluster associated with self-reported Caucasian donors. The study aimed to test whether signatures of past pathogen exposure could be identified by cataloging public T cell receptors. The study used immunosequencing to profile the T cell repertoires of 666 subjects and linked those repertoires to cytomegalovirus serostatus. Besides the first cohort of 666 subjects, a separate validation cohort made up of 120 different subjects was used. High-throughput TCR immunosequencing, statistical association of individual TCRs with disease status, and machine learning were combined to predict cytomegalovirus infection status. To study patterns of TCR occurrence, a later analysis re-analyzed previously published TCR beta repertoires from just over 650 donors and added high-resolution HLA genotyping. In the later analysis, no new phenotypic data were used to find candidate immune exposures; instead, reliance was placed on TCR beta sequences and their occurrence across donors. An earlier analysis of 500 to 750 of the donors applied high-throughput TCR beta sequencing to assess whether each TCR beta V gene segment acted as functional or pseudogenic. Donor age, sex, ethnicity and CMV serostatus were compiled together with the repertoire data. A later genetic analysis used genome-wide SNP genotypes for about 60% of the 666 donors, treating that subset as a discovery cohort. Every repertoire in the discovery cohort had been generated on one and the same sequencing platform. Class I and class II HLA loci were covered by the typing at four-digit resolution. Typing coverage differed by locus: A, B, C, DRB1 and DQB1 were typed in roughly 620-630 donors, DQA1 in 522, DPA1 in approximately 600, and DPB1 in roughly 470. A handful of DR-DQ haplotypes were handled as single units for association and clustering because linkage in the cohort was strong. Among around 400 genotyped donors of the cohort, an average of around 240,000 unique TCR beta nucleotide sequences were sequenced per donor, roughly 18% of them non-productive. Study-level results and caveats: Because counts were too low, roughly 17 rarely observed V segments, including chromosome 9 orphons, were left out of the earlier analysis of a few hundred of the donors. When HLA alleles, especially DR and DQ, strongly co-occurred, TCR associations were difficult to assign to individual alleles. In the study, approximately 160 TCR beta chains were listed as associated with cytomegalovirus. Because some donors lacked HLA typing at each locus, the association tests relied only on the typed subset. According to a later genetic analysis, donors in an Asian-associated ancestry cluster had fewer N-insertions in productive TCRs than the approximately 700-donor mean. The classifier was reported to diagnose cytomegalovirus status with high specificity and sensitivity in both the original cohort and the validation cohort. An earlier analysis of approximately 500 of the donors showed that most TCR beta V segments appeared in productive rearrangements either about 90% or about 30% of the time, which broadly matched IMGT annotations. The 87-base-pair reads could not distinguish some IMGT-functional V segments, including TRBV6-2 and TRBV6-3, so those segments were excluded. For the cohort, immune exposure information was limited to CMV serostatus. In vitro tests confirmed that three of the cytomegalovirus-associated TCR beta chains recognize cytomegalovirus antigens. Only TCR beta chains were sequenced in this cohort, and the absence of alpha or paired-chain data limited detectable features. A cluster of highly shared sequence variants was judged likely to represent a technical artifact of the sequencing pipeline. Linkage disequilibrium might explain the correlated functional status among segregating V segments, but an unknown experimental factor could not be excluded. The presence/absence analyses assumed that sequencing depth was roughly uniform across donors, and that assumption may not be true. Most TCR sequences were observed very rarely across donors, whereas some public TCRs were present in many individuals. The authors suggested that the approach could potentially be extended to other disease states and immunological phenotypes. In a later analysis, more than 15,000 TCR beta sequences were associated with specific HLA alleles at a false discovery rate of 0.05. A later analysis found that TCR association rates varied across HLA loci, with DRB1 alleles showing the most associated TCRs and HLA-C alleles the fewest. According to a later analysis, parvovirus B19, influenza, CMV and Epstein-Barr virus appeared linked to several top co-occurrence clusters. A later analysis found that HLA-associated TCR beta chains were more clonally expanded and had lower generation probabilities than equally common non-associated chains. An association between a missense DCLRE1C variant and V-gene and J-gene trimming of TCR beta chains was found in a later genetic analysis and replicated in an independent cohort. A later analysis found that most CMV-associated TCR beta chains appeared HLA-restricted, with HLA associations seemingly driven largely by CMV exposure. A further reported finding was that TCR beta sequences accurately predicted the HLA-A and HLA-B alleles for most subjects in the first cohort.

For CDR1 and CDR2, the germline V gene (reference sequence) lists GTSNPN and SVGIG. V is trimmed back by 2 bases and J by 4 bases, and the junction contains 1 base that no gene match accounts for. The CDR3 sequence holds 12 residues, the cysteine and phenylalanine included. Only the CDR3 portion is preserved as DNA: 36 bases, with reading frame beginning at the first base. Library preparation used the immunoSEQ multiplex PCR assay. A mixture of 60 forward primers for TCR Vbeta segments and 13 reverse primers for TCR Jbeta segments was used in the multiplex PCR. A multiplex PCR assay on genomic DNA amplified the CDR3 region of rearranged TCR beta genes. On the Illumina HiSeq System, the amplified TCR beta libraries were sequenced as 87-base-pair reads. The paper's data handling went like this. In a later analysis, 70 million to 95 million unique TCR beta chains were counted across the roughly 700 repertoires, and around 11 million of these chains were shared by at least two donors. A nearest-neighbor algorithm error-corrected the raw reads and collapsed the reads into unique sequences, merging closely related sequences to remove PCR and sequencing errors. To assign V, D and J gene segments, CDR3 sequences were aligned to IMGT reference sequences. For a sequence to be retained, a match of at least six nucleotides was required to both a V gene segment and a J gene segment. A rearrangement counted as productive if the CDR3 had no stop codons and remained in frame with V and J, and every other rearrangement counted as non-productive. CDR3 was defined by IMGT convention, running from the second conserved V-encoded cysteine to the conserved J-encoded phenylalanine. In an earlier analysis of around 540 of the donors, sequences lacking an unambiguous match to a single V gene segment were excluded. In an earlier analysis of a few hundred of the donors, a V segment was called functional when productive rearrangements were above 56.7%, and segregating when the standard deviation between donors exceeded 5%. A statistical classification framework was built to diagnose cytomegalovirus status from the catalog of TCR beta chain sequences. In a later analysis, V and J genes were assigned by comparing TCR nucleotide sequences against IMGT/GENE-DB human TR gene sequences. Using the TCRdist pipeline, a later analysis assigned CDR3 sequences along with most-parsimonious VDJ recombination scenarios. In a later analysis, every TCR beta chain was defined by the combination of its CDR3 amino acid sequence and its V-gene family, and reads without a unique V-gene family were dropped. A later analysis removed 450 to 600 highly shared, low-generation-probability nucleotide sequences to deal with suspected cross-contamination and a sequencing artifact. A later analysis calculated a clonal expansion index for each public chain from normalized within-repertoire ranks of inferred template counts. In a later analysis, generation probabilities were computed using a VDJ recombination model fitted to out-of-frame rearrangements, and the results were checked against IGoR. A later analysis scored TCR-TCR, TCR-HLA and TCR-CMV co-occurrence with hypergeometric tests, applying a repertoire-size bias correction to TCR pairs. In a later analysis, false discovery rates were estimated by permuting HLA or CMV assignments 20 times. A later analysis grouped co-occurring TCRs with DBSCAN, adding TCRdist sequence similarity when clustering within HLA-allele-positive subsets. For co-occurrence clustering, repertoires with fewer than 30,000 or more than 120,000 public chains were excluded, along with about five repertoires with anomalous nucleotide sharing. Imported from immuneACCESS, the table was reduced by TCRdb to in-frame sequences with V and J called. These copies leave out some clones; in studies compared against another copy, an unresolved V gene accounts for under half, and the cause of the remainder is not known. Clonal size and the V and J genes are those of that table, whereas D and trimming came from the DNA. The sample table records roughly 120,000 clones; 80% of these occur just once. The ten largest clones represent 3.3% of the sample.

In total, over 600 healthy bone marrow donors made up the cohort. At the time of sampling, all cohort members were nominally healthy, though unrecorded immune exposures were likely present. The donor tested CMV seronegative and was one of the 352 seronegative cohort members. Each donor provided a peripheral blood sample, and peripheral blood mononuclear cells were used for TCR beta sequencing. The Qiagen DNeasy Blood Extraction Kit was used to extract genomic DNA from the blood cell samples. There are a few counts of this clone. Its specific antigen is unknown. Per-base qualities were not stored, and no clone one base away is much larger.

The source of this sequence is a male donor in good health and CMV-seronegative. The sample taken for sequencing was PBMCs. The rearrangement combines TRBV30 with TRBJ1-2; 7 nucleotides in the junction match TRBD1. The DNA reads TGTGCCTGGAGTAGGGGGCCCTATGGCTACACCTTC. The encoded protein is CAWSRGPYGYTF.